The clone carrying this TCR beta chain appeared many times. Its antigen is unidentified. The data were taken from a study of T cell repertoires in cytomegalovirus infection. Study summary: Public TCR beta signatures were indicative of both CMV infection and a matching HLA type. Study outcomes and limitations: The response measured ex vivo was dominated by TCR beta clonotypes (HLA-C-restricted and CMV-specific).

TCRdb re-derived calls from the reads in MiXCR, one entry per CDR3 protein. This sample has 740,000 or so distinct CDR3 sequences; roughly 35% occur once, and the top ten carry around 2.8%. Input material: PBMCs. The source is a human donor in good health (CMV status not recorded). Some clones in this sample may be carry-over from other donors' samples.

The CDR3 sequence: CASSQQNTEAFF. In nucleotides, the CDR3 is TGTGCCAGCAGTCAACAGAACACTGAAGCTTTCTTT. The chain employs TRBV11-2 and TRBJ1-1; D remains unclear. CDR3 size: 12 residues. The V end was cut by 6 bases, the J end by 1 base, with 6 bases between. CDR1 and CDR2 from the germline V gene are SGHAT and FQNNGV.